Presented here are 28 T cell receptor beta chains from one specimen sequenced in a study of T cells in Graves' hyperthyroidism and ophthalmopathy. Authors of the study amplified TCR beta CDR3 regions from RNA transcripts. First-round RT-PCR with HTBI primers amplified the TCR CDR3 region. A single record per CDR3 protein comes from TCRdb applying MiXCR to the multiplex PCR reads. The sample has roughly 720,000 distinct CDR3 sequences; 17% are singletons. The source material was blood. Receptor source: a man over 45 with Graves' hyperthyroidism.

The sample holds many counts of this clonotype. The chain uses TRBV2 and TRBJ2-1; D is unresolved. Trimming shortened V by 9 bases and J by 11 bases, and 14 bases separated the two germline ends. There are 11 residues in the CDR3. The germline V gene encodes CDR1 SNHLY and CDR2 FYNNEI. In DNA, the CDR3 is TGTGCCAGTGCGACGGATGAGAAGCAGTTCTTC. The encoded protein is CASATDEKQFF.

This clonotype was counted ten times or more. The rearrangement uses TRBV3-1 and TRBJ2-1; no definite D call. The germline gives CDR1 LGHDT, CDR2 YNNKEL (reference sequence). Between the trimmed V and J ends, which lost 8 bases and 6 bases, there was a span of 11 bases. This CDR3 has 12 residues. The chain's CDR3 is CASATRGNEQFF. The CDR3 coding sequence is TGTGCCAGCGCCACCAGAGGCAATGAGCAGTTCTTC.

This clonotype was detected many times. The rearrangement links TRBV28 to TRBJ1-1, with 11 positions matching TRBD1. The CDR3 loop spans 15 amino acids. CDR1 is MDHEN and CDR2 is SYDVKM in the germline V gene. Trimming at V came to 2 bases and at J to 6 bases, leaving 5 bases not matched to a gene. The CDR3 sequence: CASSLGTGGVAEAFF. The CDR3 DNA reads as TGTGCCAGCAGTTTAGGGACAGGGGGTGTCGCTGAAGCTTTCTTT.

The table lists this clonotype with many counts. V usage is TRBV2 and J usage is TRBJ2-1, with D uncertain. CDR1 is SNHLY and CDR2 is FYNNEI in the germline V gene. V was trimmed by 2 bases and J by 0 bases, leaving 8 bases between them. The CDR3 loop spans 15 amino acids. CDR3 sequence: CASSERRNSYNEQFF. CDR3 coding DNA: TGTGCCAGCAGTGAAAGACGCAACTCCTACAATGAGCAGTTCTTC.

This clonotype was counted ten times or more. This chain joins TRBV7-8 and TRBJ2-7; 14 bases fit TRBD2. The V and J ends lost 5 bases and 6 bases, in that order; junction bases with no gene match: 6. Germline lookup yields CDR1 SGHVS and CDR2 FQNEAQ. The length of the CDR3 is 15 residues. This chain's CDR3 is CASSLGTSGRGEQYF. As DNA, the CDR3 is TGTGCCAGCAGCCTAGGGACTAGCGGGAGAGGCGAGCAGTACTTC.

J is TRBJ1-2 and V is TRBV18, with 7 bases aligning to TRBD1. CDR1 is KGHSH and CDR2 is LQKENI in the germline V gene. V lost 3 bases, J lost 6 bases, and 4 bases stayed unmatched. This CDR3 is 13 amino acids long. CDR3 protein: CASSPTGTDGYTF. CDR3 DNA: TGTGCCAGCTCACCTACCGGGACAGATGGCTACACCTTC.

This clonotype occurred many times. This rearrangement joins TRBV28 to TRBJ2-1; 11 nucleotides line up with TRBD1. V shed 6 bases, J shed 0 bases, and the junction held 13 bases outside the gene matches. Per the germline V gene, CDR1 is MDHEN and CDR2 is SYDVKM. The CDR3 sequence is 19 residues long. CDR3 loop: CASRPAYRDRGSSYNEQFF. CDR3 nucleotide sequence: TGTGCCAGCAGACCCGCATACCGGGACAGGGGGTCCTCCTACAATGAGCAGTTCTTC.

In its sample, this clonotype was seen once. J is TRBJ2-7 and V is TRBV5-5; D perhaps matches TRBD1 (6 bases). This CDR3 is built from 16 residues. V was shortened by 0 bases and J by 0 bases, with 13 bases between the two germline ends. The germline V gene has CDR1 SGHKS and CDR2 YYEKEE (reference sequence). The CDR3: CASSLAVGHSSYEQYF. DNA for the CDR3: TGTGCCAGCAGCTTGGCGGTGGGACATAGCTCCTACGAGCAGTACTTC.

Ten or more counts support this clonotype. The chain recombines TRBV20-1 with TRBJ2-3; tentatively, D is TRBD2 (6 bases). Deletions cut 5 bases from V and 1 base from J, with 13 bases between. The CDR3 consists of 14 residues. Germline lookup yields CDR1 DFQATT and CDR2 SNEGSKA (reference sequence). The CDR3 spells CSAGGLSRTDTQYF. As DNA, the CDR3 is TGCAGTGCTGGTGGACTATCCCGCACAGATACGCAGTATTTT.

This clonotype was detected many times. This chain links TRBV10-1 with TRBJ1-5; possibly TRBD1 for D (5 bases). V was clipped by 9 bases and J by 6 bases, with 15 bases between them. The CDR3 extends over 13 amino acids. The germline V gene has CDR1 WNHNN and CDR2 SYGVQD (reference sequence). For the CDR3, the DNA is TGCGCCAGGACATCGAGGGGAGGTCAGCCCCAGCATTTT. Its translation is CARTSRGGQPQHF.

This clonotype was recorded many times. The V and J genes are TRBV28 and TRBJ1-2; no firm D call. Trimming removed 7 bases at V and 7 bases at J, with 19 bases between. This CDR3 has 14 amino acids. Germline-derived CDR1 and CDR2 are MDHEN and SYDVKM. For the CDR3, the DNA is TGTGCCAGCAATAAGAGTCAGGCCACCCGTGGCTACACCTTC. Its translation: CASNKSQATRGYTF.

This clonotype showed up many times. The chain is built from TRBV12-3 or TRBV12-4 and TRBJ2-7, with 11 nucleotides matching TRBD1. This CDR3 spans 13 amino acids. Germline trimming cut 7 bases from V and 4 bases from J; bases unmatched to any gene: 3. The CDR3 spells CASIRDRGYEQYF. CDR3 DNA sequence: TGTGCCAGCATCCGGGACAGGGGGTACGAGCAGTACTTC.

This clonotype has ten or more counts. J is TRBJ2-5 and V is TRBV7-9, with 8 bases fitting TRBD1. This CDR3 comprises 15 residues. Trimming took 5 bases from V and 5 from J; bases not matched to a gene: 10. In germline, CDR1 is SEHNR, CDR2 FQNEAQ (reference sequence). This chain's CDR3 is CASSEQGEFQETQYF. CDR3 nucleotides: TGTGCCAGCAGCGAACAGGGGGAGTTCCAGGAGACCCAGTACTTC.

This clonotype was recorded many times. The genes are TRBV11-2 and TRBJ2-7, with 7 bases lining up with TRBD1. The CDR3 spans 15 residues. Germline V gene lookup returns CDR1 SGHAT and CDR2 FQNNGV. With 4 bases clipped from V and 4 bases from J, the junction kept 10 bases outside the gene matches. DNA for the CDR3: TGTGCCAGCAGCTCAACCCGGGACAGCCGGTACGAGCAGTACTTC. It yields the protein CASSSTRDSRYEQYF.

The gene calls are TRBV28 and TRBJ2-2; D may correspond to TRBD1 or TRBD2 (5 bases each). From germline, CDR1 is MDHEN and CDR2 SYDVKM. The CDR3 spans 16 residues. In nucleotides, the CDR3 is TGTGACAACAGAACTTGGGACGCTCTGAACACCGGGGAGCTGTTTTTT. Translated, it gives CDNRTWDALNTGELFF.

The J gene is TRBJ2-2, the V gene TRBV20-1; 7 bases line up with TRBD1. This CDR3 is 14 amino acids long. Germline V CDR1 and CDR2: DFQATT, SNEGSKA (reference sequence). The trim removed 1 base at V and 3 bases at J, leaving 2 bases unmatched. CDR3 sequence (DNA): TGCAGTGCTAGAGGTACAGGGGACACCGGGGAGCTGTTTTTT. It translates to CSARGTGDTGELFF.

This clonotype was found a few times. This chain links TRBV6-6 with TRBJ2-4; D remains ambiguous. The CDR3 runs to 18 residues. The germline gives CDR1 MNHNY, CDR2 SVGAGI (reference sequence). With 0 bases removed from V and 1 base from J, the gap between germline ends came to 16 bases. The CDR3 DNA reads as TGTGCCAGCAGTTACTCCTTTGGCGGACGGTGGGCCAAAAACATTCAGTACTTC. Translated: CASSYSFGGRWAKNIQYF.

J is TRBJ2-7 and V is TRBV6-2 or TRBV6-3; no clear D gene. CDR3 size: 14 residues. Trimming pared 6 bases from V and 4 bases from J, leaving 16 bases between. In germline, CDR1 is MNHEY, CDR2 SVGEGT. CDR3 protein: CASRKASGPYEQYF. In DNA, the CDR3 is TGTGCCAGCAGAAAGGCGAGTGGGCCTTACGAGCAGTACTTC.

This clonotype has a count of ten or more. The V gene is TRBV19, the J gene TRBJ2-1, with 11 bases that match TRBD2. With 8 bases clipped from V and 3 bases from J, the junction kept 12 bases outside the gene matches. The CDR3 sequence is 17 residues long. Germline V gene data show CDR1 as LNHDA and CDR2 as SQIVND (reference sequence). In DNA, the CDR3 is TGTGCCAGTGGAAGGGGCATAGCGGGAGGGTTCTACAATGAGCAGTTCTTC. Translated, it gives CASGRGIAGGFYNEQFF.

This clonotype has at least ten counts. V usage is TRBV5-1 and J usage is TRBJ2-1, with D unclear. Trimming pared 4 bases from V and 1 base from J, leaving 12 bases between. Looked up from germline, CDR1 is SGHRS and CDR2 is YFSETQ. The length of the CDR3 is 15 residues. This chain's CDR3 is CASSPTPGSYNEQFF. The CDR3 DNA reads TGCGCCAGCAGCCCTACCCCGGGTTCCTACAATGAGCAGTTCTTC.

This clonotype was counted ten times or more. The chain carries TRBV27 and TRBJ2-5, with D perhaps matching TRBD1 (6 bases). Per the germline V gene, CDR1 is MNHEY and CDR2 is SMNVEV (reference sequence). CDR3 length: 15 residues. Trimming shortened V by 5 bases and J by 6 bases, and 19 bases separated the two germline ends. CDR3 protein: CASSPDRLAKKTQYF. The CDR3 DNA sequence: TGTGCCAGCAGTCCCGACAGGCTAGCCAAGAAGACCCAGTACTTC.

This clonotype appeared a few times. The chain links TRBV24-1 to TRBJ2-1; D is possibly TRBD1 (5 bases). Germline V gene data show CDR1 as KGHDR and CDR2 as SFDVKD. The CDR3 has 14 amino acids. V was clipped by 4 bases and J by 7 bases, with 13 bases between them. The CDR3 sequence: CATSDLFDSNEQFF. The CDR3 DNA is TGTGCCACCAGTGACCTCTTCGACAGTAATGAGCAGTTCTTC.

This clonotype was seen ten or more times. This chain uses TRBV27 with TRBJ2-3; the match to TRBD2 covers 11 bases. The CDR3 has 17 amino acids. The germline V gene has CDR1 MNHEY and CDR2 SMNVEV (reference sequence). V shed 0 bases, J shed 5 bases, and the junction held 7 bases outside the gene matches. The chain's CDR3 is CASSLSLAGGPGDTQYF. CDR3 nucleotide sequence: TGTGCCAGCAGTTTATCCCTAGCGGGAGGTCCGGGAGATACGCAGTATTTT.

In this sample, this clonotype turned up a few times. The rearrangement links TRBV20-1 to TRBJ1-1; TRBD1 is a possible D gene (5 bases). This CDR3 region has 15 residues. Germline assignment: CDR1 DFQATT and CDR2 SNEGSKA (reference sequence). The V end lost 1 base, the J end lost 4 bases, and 16 bases lay between the germline ends. This CDR3 reads CSARASSRGRTEAFF. The CDR3 DNA sequence: TGCAGTGCTAGAGCATCCTCAAGGGGCCGCACTGAAGCTTTCTTT.

The chain couples TRBV19 to TRBJ1-1; D not certain. V gave up 7 bases and J gave up 3 bases, with 15 bases separating them. The germline V gene has CDR1 LNHDA and CDR2 SQIVND (reference sequence). The CDR3 contains 14 residues. CDR3 sequence: CASTAAPGDTEAFF. The CDR3 DNA reads TGTGCCAGTACCGCCGCGCCGGGAGACACTGAAGCTTTCTTT.

This chain links TRBV5-1 with TRBJ2-1; TRBD2 agrees at 15 bases. V was clipped by 3 bases and J by 5 bases; unmatched bases: 0. CDR3 length: 15 amino acids. From germline, CDR1 is SGHRS and CDR2 YFSETQ. CDR3 region: CASSWTSGRDNEQFF. The CDR3 nucleotides are TGCGCCAGCAGCTGGACTAGCGGGAGGGACAATGAGCAGTTCTTC. Full variable domain (missing parts from reference TRBV5-1 and TRBJ2-1): KAGVTQTPRYLIKTRGQQVTLSCSPISGHRSVSWYQQTPGQGLQFLFEYFSETQRNKGNFPGRFSGRQFSNSRSEMNVSTLELGDSALYLCASSWTSGRDNEQFFGPGTRLTVL.

This clonotype was observed many times. The chain joins TRBV20-1 to TRBJ1-5; 9 nucleotides line up with TRBD1. V shed 6 bases, J shed 2 bases, and the junction held 5 bases outside the gene matches. This CDR3 comprises 14 residues. Germline V gene lookup returns CDR1 DFQATT and CDR2 SNEGSKA (reference sequence). CDR3 loop: CSAQGQGGNQPQHF. In DNA form, the CDR3 reads TGCAGTGCCCAGGGACAGGGAGGCAATCAGCCCCAGCATTTT.

V is TRBV13 and J is TRBJ2-1, with D possibly called TRBD1 or TRBD2 (5 bases each). Germline V gene lookup returns CDR1 PRHDT and CDR2 FYEKMQ (reference sequence). V lost 6 bases and J lost 15, with 18 bases in between. The CDR3 is made up of 12 amino acids. The CDR3: CASSLTGHFLFF. CDR3 bases: TGTGCCAGCAGTCTAACGGGGCATTTTCTGTTCTTC.